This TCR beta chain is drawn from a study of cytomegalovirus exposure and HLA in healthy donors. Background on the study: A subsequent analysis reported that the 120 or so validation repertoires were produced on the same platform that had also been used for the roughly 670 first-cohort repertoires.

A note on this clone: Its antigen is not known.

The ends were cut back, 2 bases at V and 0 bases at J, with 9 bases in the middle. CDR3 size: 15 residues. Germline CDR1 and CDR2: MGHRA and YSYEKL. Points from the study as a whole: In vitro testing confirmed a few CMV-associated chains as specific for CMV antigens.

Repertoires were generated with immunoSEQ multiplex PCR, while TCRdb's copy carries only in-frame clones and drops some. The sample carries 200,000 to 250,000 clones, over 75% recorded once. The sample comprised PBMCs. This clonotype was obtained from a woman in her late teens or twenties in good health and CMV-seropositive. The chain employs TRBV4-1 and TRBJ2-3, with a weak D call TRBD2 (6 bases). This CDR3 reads CASSQRESSTDTQYF. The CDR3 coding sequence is TGCGCCAGCAGCCAACGGGAGTCAAGCACAGATACGCAGTATTTT.